One sample yielded the 21 T cell receptor beta chains listed below, sequenced in a study of blood T cell repertoires in COVID-19. Repertoires were generated with immunoSEQ multiplex PCR, while TCRdb's copy carries only in-frame clones and drops some. The data hold 400,000 to 450,000 clones, with about 88% observed a single time. The sequenced material came from peripheral blood. The receptors were sampled from a woman aged 40-49 years with COVID-19, enrolled during active disease.

V is TRBV11-2 and J is TRBJ2-7, with D unclear. The CDR3 runs 12 residues. Trimming cost V 0 bases and J 3 bases, with 3 bases left between them. The V gene's germline CDR1 is SGHAT and CDR2 FQNNGV. The CDR3 DNA follows: TGTGCCAGCAGCTTAGATCGCTACGAGCAGTACTTC. The encoded protein is CASSLDRYEQYF. The full variable domain, completed using reference TRBV11-2 and TRBJ2-7, is EAGVAQSPRYKIIEKRQSVAFWCNPISGHATLYWYQQILGQGPKLLIQFQNNGVVDDSQLPKDRFSAERLKGVDSTLKIQPAKLEDSAVYLCASSLDRYEQYFGPGTRLTVT.

CDR3 bases: TGTGCCACCAGTGATTTGTTACAGGCGGAGACCCAGTACTTC. Translating it yields CATSDLLQAETQYF. This rearrangement joins TRBV24-1 to TRBJ2-5; a weak D match, TRBD1 (5 bases). The V gene lost 0 bases and the J gene lost 5 bases, with 9 bases spanning the gap. Per germline, CDR1 KGHDR and CDR2 SFDVKD. The CDR3 has 14 amino acids.

The rearrangement joins TRBV15 to TRBJ2-4; perhaps TRBD1 as D (6 bases). V was pared by 1 base and J by 0 bases, with 13 bases between. There are 17 residues in the CDR3. Germline loops: CDR1 LNHNV, CDR2 YYDKDF (reference sequence). The CDR3 region is CATSRGGQTVAKNIQYF. CDR3 nucleotide sequence: TGTGCCACCAGCAGAGGAGGACAGACAGTAGCCAAAAACATTCAGTACTTC.

The chain joins TRBV7-3 to TRBJ2-1; 11 positions agree with TRBD2. Germline CDR1 SGHTA, CDR2 FQGTGA. V lost 1 base to trimming and J lost 4 bases; unmatched junction nucleotides: 18. The CDR3 length is 21 residues. The CDR3, as DNA: TGTGCCAGCAGCTTAAAACCAGAGGGAGGAAGGGGGACTAGCGGATACAATGAGCAGTTCTTC. It specifies CASSLKPEGGRGTSGYNEQFF.

CDR3 loop: CASSEGGGTYGYTF. CDR3 nucleotide sequence: TGTGCCAGCAGTGAAGGGGGAGGGACCTATGGCTACACCTTC. This chain joins TRBV25-1 and TRBJ1-2; perhaps TRBD1 as D (5 bases). Germline CDR1 reads MGHDK; CDR2 reads SYGVNS. There are 14 residues in the CDR3. V shed 2 bases and J shed 4 bases, with 11 bases lying between them.

This clone was seen just once. V gene TRBV27 combines with J gene TRBJ2-7; TRBD1 agrees at 9 bases. Per the germline V gene, CDR1 is MNHEY and CDR2 is SMNVEV (reference sequence). There are 16 residues in the CDR3. Trimming took 0 bases from V and 5 from J; bases not matched to a gene: 8. CDR3 nucleotide sequence: TGTGCCAGCAGTTTATCGCCCGGGACAGGGAGCCACGAGCAGTACTTC. Translated, it gives CASSLSPGTGSHEQYF.

This chain connects TRBV7-8 to TRBJ2-7, with a weak D call TRBD1 (6 bases). Per germline, CDR1 SGHVS and CDR2 FQNEAQ. V was trimmed by 8 bases and J by 0 bases, leaving 11 bases between them. The length of the CDR3 is 13 residues. The CDR3 sequence is CASLRTASYEQYF. CDR3 in DNA: TGTGCCAGCCTCCGGACAGCCTCCTACGAGCAGTACTTC.

CDR3 region: CASSLATGQWNYGYTF. CDR3 in DNA: TGTGCCAGCAGTTTAGCGACGGGACAGTGGAACTATGGCTACACCTTC. This chain connects TRBV28 to TRBJ1-2; 7 nucleotides line up with TRBD1. The J segment lost 2 bases and the V segment lost 2 bases, leaving 8 bases of the junction unmatched. The CDR3 totals 16 residues. Germline CDR1 is MDHEN and CDR2 is SYDVKM.

The chain has TRBV14 and TRBJ1-1, with D possibly TRBD1 on 5 matching bases. There are 15 residues in the CDR3. V was clipped by 0 bases and J by 4 bases, with 12 bases between them. Germline V gene lookup returns CDR1 SGHDN and CDR2 FVKESK. The CDR3 loop is CASSQDGGSITEAFF. DNA of the CDR3: TGTGCCAGCAGCCAAGATGGGGGGTCGATCACTGAAGCTTTCTTT.

Written as DNA, the CDR3 is TGTGCCAGCAGCTACAGGGTGAGGAATGGCACTGAAGCTTTCTTT. Translated, it gives CASSYRVRNGTEAFF. The V call is TRBV16, the J call TRBJ1-1, with D maybe TRBD1 (6 bases). Trimming removed 5 bases at V and 4 bases at J, with 17 bases between. Germline CDR1 and CDR2: KGHSY and FQNENV. The CDR3 contains 15 residues.

The chain combines TRBV19 with TRBJ2-2, with TRBD1 identical over 11 bases. V trimming: 7 bases; J trimming: 9 bases; junction bases outside the gene matches: 10. CDR1 and CDR2 from the germline V gene are LNHDA and SQIVND (reference sequence). The CDR3 has 15 residues. CDR3 in DNA: TGTGCCAGTATCCCGGGACAGGGGGTTTTGAGGGAGCTGTTTTTT. Its protein is CASIPGQGVLRELFF.

The chain couples TRBV12-5 to TRBJ1-1; TRBD1 matches at 7 bases. The V gene's germline CDR1 is LGHNT and CDR2 FRNRAP. This CDR3 has 16 amino acids. The J segment lost 1 base and the V segment lost 5 bases, leaving 10 bases of the junction unmatched. The CDR3, as DNA: TGTGCTAGTGGTCCCCGGGGACAGCCACCGAACACTGAAGCTTTCTTT. This translates into CASGPRGQPPNTEAFF.

V gene TRBV12-3 or TRBV12-4 combines with J gene TRBJ1-3, with D unresolved. V lost 4 bases, J lost 3 bases, and 7 bases lay in between. This CDR3 has 13 residues. The CDR3 sequence is CASSWAVGNTIYF. CDR3 in DNA: TGTGCCAGCAGTTGGGCAGTTGGAAACACCATATATTTT.

This clone is a singleton in its sample. V usage is TRBV5-6 and J usage is TRBJ1-4; TRBD1 matches at 8 bases. This CDR3 comprises 15 residues. Germline V gene lookup returns CDR1 SGHDT and CDR2 YYEEEE. After removal of 0 bases from V and 8 bases from J, the junction contained 6 bases not matched to a gene. The CDR3 sequence is CASSLAVRTGEKLFF. CDR3 coding DNA: TGTGCCAGCAGCTTGGCCGTCCGGACAGGGGAAAAACTGTTTTTT. The variable domain in full, with the rest retrieved from reference TRBV5-6 and TRBJ1-4, is DAGVTQSPTHLIKTRGQQVTLRCSPKSGHDTVSWYQQALGQGPQFIFQYYEEEERQRGNFPDRFSGHQFPNYSSELNVNALLLGDSALYLCASSLAVRTGEKLFFGSGTQLSVL.

The chain joins TRBV29-1 to TRBJ1-1; D is ambiguous. CDR1 and CDR2 (germline): SQVTM, ANQGSEA. This CDR3 is built from 15 residues. V gave up 4 bases and J gave up 2 bases, with 17 bases separating them. CDR3 in amino acids: CSVVNPRRFNTEAFF. Written as DNA, the CDR3 is TGCAGCGTTGTAAACCCGCGGAGATTTAACACTGAAGCTTTCTTT.

The chain couples TRBV30 to TRBJ2-1, with 12 bases aligning to TRBD2. This CDR3 is built from 13 residues. Trimming cost V 7 bases and J 7 bases; bases outside gene matches: 5. Germline CDR1 is GTSNPN and CDR2 is SVGIG (reference sequence). In DNA, the CDR3 is TGTGCCTCTAGCGGGGGGGCCGGAAATGAGCAGTTCTTC. Residues: CASSGGAGNEQFF.

The V and J genes are TRBV27 and TRBJ2-7; TRBD1 is a possible D gene (6 bases). This CDR3 is 14 amino acids long. CDR1 MNHEY and CDR2 SMNVEV come from the germline V gene (reference sequence). V lost 6 bases and J 4 bases, leaving 16 bases between the germline ends. The DNA for the CDR3 is TGTGCCAGCAGATCCCCGGGACAATATTACGAGCAGTACTTC. It specifies CASRSPGQYYEQYF.

V usage is TRBV7-9 and J usage is TRBJ1-2, with TRBD1 as a possible D gene (6 bases). In germline, CDR1 is SEHNR, CDR2 FQNEAQ (reference sequence). The CDR3 sequence is 14 residues long. V was trimmed by 1 base and J by 8 bases, leaving 14 bases between them. The CDR3 nucleotides read TGTGCCAGCAGCTTAGTGGACAGTTTAGAGGGCTACACCTTC. Its translation: CASSLVDSLEGYTF.

The rearrangement joins TRBV4-1 to TRBJ2-5; 8 nucleotides align to TRBD1. This CDR3 has 16 residues. CDR1 and CDR2 (germline): MGHRA, YSYEKL. V was pared by 3 bases and J by 5 bases, with 11 bases of the junction left unmatched. CDR3 residues: CASSQFAGGARETQYF. CDR3 nucleotides: TGCGCCAGCAGCCAGTTTGCAGGGGGCGCCCGGGAGACCCAGTACTTC.

The chain has TRBV21-1 and TRBJ1-2; the table assigns TRBD1, which was not confirmed against the DNA. TRBV21-1 is listed as a pseudogene. This CDR3 comprises 16 residues. CDR3 sequence reads: CASTQYTGTGSGGYTF. CDR3 sequence (DNA): TGTGCCAGCACCCAATATACCGGGACAGGGTCGGGTGGCTACACCTTC.

The CDR3 reads CASSATGDLLEQYF. The CDR3 region has the DNA TGTGCCAGCAGCGCGACAGGGGACCTCCTCGAACAGTACTTC. The rearrangement uses TRBV9 and TRBJ2-7; 8 positions match TRBD1. The CDR3 is 14 amino acids. Per germline, CDR1 SGDLS and CDR2 YYNGEE. V lost 3 bases and J lost 10; bases outside the gene matches: 12.